This T cell receptor beta chain comes out of a study of beta chain features in type 1 diabetes. The authors reverse transcribed all of the isolated RNA, so sequencing captured expressed TCRB transcripts. The table came from immunoSEQ multiplex PCR; TCRdb's copy has only in-frame clones and leaves some out. Among about 250,000 clones listed, roughly an eighth were seen once. The germline CDR1 and CDR2 sequences are MGHRA and YSYEKL. V was trimmed by 5 bases and J by 1 base, leaving 17 bases between them. This CDR3 is built from 16 residues. This receptor was taken from a woman between 40 and 55 years old in good health. Specimen: naive CD4+ T cells from blood. V and J are TRBV4-1 and TRBJ1-1; D remains unclear. This CDR3 reads CASSFRLPRGNTEAFF. The CDR3 nucleotides read TGCGCCAGCAGCTTCCGACTGCCGAGAGGGAACACTGAAGCTTTCTTT.